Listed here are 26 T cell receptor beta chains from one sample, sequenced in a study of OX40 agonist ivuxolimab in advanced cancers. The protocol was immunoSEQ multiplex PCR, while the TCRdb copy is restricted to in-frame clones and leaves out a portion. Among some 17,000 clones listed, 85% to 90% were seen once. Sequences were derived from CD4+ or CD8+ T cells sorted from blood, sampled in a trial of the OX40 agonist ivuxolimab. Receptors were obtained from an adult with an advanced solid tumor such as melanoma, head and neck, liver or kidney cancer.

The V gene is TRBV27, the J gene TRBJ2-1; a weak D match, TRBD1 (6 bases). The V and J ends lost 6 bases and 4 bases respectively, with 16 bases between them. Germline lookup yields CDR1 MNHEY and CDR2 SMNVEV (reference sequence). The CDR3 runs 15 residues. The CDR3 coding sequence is TGTGCCAGCAGCGACCAGGGGAACTCTTACAATGAGCAGTTCTTC. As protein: CASSDQGNSYNEQFF.

CDR3 DNA: TGTGCCTGGATACGGGGTGAGAAGACCCAGTACTTC. Encoded protein: CAWIRGEKTQYF. The gene calls are TRBV30 and TRBJ2-5; D perhaps matches TRBD2 (5 bases). The CDR3 covers 12 residues. Trimming removed 4 bases at V and 6 bases at J, with 12 bases between. Per the germline V gene, CDR1 is GTSNPN and CDR2 is SVGIG (reference sequence).

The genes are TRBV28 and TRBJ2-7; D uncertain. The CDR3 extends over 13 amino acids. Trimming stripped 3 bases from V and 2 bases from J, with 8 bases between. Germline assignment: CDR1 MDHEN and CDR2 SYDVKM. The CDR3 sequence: CASSFRVPYEQYF. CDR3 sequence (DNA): TGTGCCAGCAGTTTTAGGGTTCCCTACGAGCAGTACTTC.

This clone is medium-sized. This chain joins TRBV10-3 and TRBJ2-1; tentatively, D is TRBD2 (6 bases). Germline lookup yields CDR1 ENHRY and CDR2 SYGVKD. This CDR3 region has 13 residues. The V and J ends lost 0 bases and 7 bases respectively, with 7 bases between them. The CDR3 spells CAISESGGNEQFF. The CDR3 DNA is TGTGCCATCAGTGAGTCGGGGGGTAATGAGCAGTTCTTC.

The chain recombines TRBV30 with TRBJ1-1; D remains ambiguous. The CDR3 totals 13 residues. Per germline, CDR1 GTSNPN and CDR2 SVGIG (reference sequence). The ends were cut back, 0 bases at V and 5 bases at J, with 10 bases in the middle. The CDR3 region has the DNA TGTGCCTGGAGTGTCCTACCGGGGACTGAAGCTTTCTTT. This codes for CAWSVLPGTEAFF.

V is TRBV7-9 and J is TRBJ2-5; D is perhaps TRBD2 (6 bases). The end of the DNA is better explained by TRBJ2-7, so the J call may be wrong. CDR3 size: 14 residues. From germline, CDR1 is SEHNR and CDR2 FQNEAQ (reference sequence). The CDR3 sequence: CASSREAGIYEQYF. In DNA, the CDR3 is TGTGCCAGCAGCAGGGAGGCTGGAATCTACGAGCAGTACTTC.

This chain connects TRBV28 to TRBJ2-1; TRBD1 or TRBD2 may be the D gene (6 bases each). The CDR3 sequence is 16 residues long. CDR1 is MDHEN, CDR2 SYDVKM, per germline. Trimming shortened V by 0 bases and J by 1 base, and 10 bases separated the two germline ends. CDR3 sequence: CASSLWGAGSYNEQFF. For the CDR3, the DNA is TGTGCCAGCAGTTTATGGGGGGCGGGGTCCTACAATGAGCAGTTCTTC. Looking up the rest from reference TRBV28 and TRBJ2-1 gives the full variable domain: DVKVTQSSRYLVKRTGEKVFLECVQDMDHENMFWYRQDPGLGLRLIYFSYDVKMKEKGDIPEGYSVSREKKERFSLILESASTNQTSMYLCASSLWGAGSYNEQFFGPGTRLTVL.

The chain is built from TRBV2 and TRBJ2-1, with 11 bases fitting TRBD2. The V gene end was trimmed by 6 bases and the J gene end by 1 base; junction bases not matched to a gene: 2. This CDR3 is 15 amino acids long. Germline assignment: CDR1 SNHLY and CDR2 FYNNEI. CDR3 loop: CASRLAGDSYNEQFF. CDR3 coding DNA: TGTGCCAGCAGACTAGCGGGAGATTCCTACAATGAGCAGTTCTTC.

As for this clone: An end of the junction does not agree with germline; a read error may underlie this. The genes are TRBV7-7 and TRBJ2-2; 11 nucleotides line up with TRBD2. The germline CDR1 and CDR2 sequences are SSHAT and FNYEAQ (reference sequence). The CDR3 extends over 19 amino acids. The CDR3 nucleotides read TGTGCTAGCAGCTTAGCGAGACTAGCGGGATCTTCGAACACCGGGGAGCTGTTTTTT. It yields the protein CASSLARLAGSSNTGELFF.

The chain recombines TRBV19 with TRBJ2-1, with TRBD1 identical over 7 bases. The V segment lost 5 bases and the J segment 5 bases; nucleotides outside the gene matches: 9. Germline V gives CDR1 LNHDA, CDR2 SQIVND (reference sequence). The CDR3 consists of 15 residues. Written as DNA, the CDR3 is TGTGCCAGTAGTCCAACCGGGACAGCAAACAATGAGCAGTTCTTC. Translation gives CASSPTGTANNEQFF.

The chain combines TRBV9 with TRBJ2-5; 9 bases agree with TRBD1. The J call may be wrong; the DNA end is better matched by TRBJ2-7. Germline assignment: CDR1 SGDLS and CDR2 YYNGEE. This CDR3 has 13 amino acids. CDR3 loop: CASSATGGDEQYF. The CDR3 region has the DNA TGTGCCAGCAGCGCGACAGGGGGGGACGAGCAGTACTTC.

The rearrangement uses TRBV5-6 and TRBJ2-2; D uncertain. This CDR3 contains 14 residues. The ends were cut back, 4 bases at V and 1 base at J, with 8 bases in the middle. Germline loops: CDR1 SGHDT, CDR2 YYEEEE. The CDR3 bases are TGTGCCAGCAGCGTTACAAGGAACACCGGGGAGCTGTTTTTT. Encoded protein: CASSVTRNTGELFF.

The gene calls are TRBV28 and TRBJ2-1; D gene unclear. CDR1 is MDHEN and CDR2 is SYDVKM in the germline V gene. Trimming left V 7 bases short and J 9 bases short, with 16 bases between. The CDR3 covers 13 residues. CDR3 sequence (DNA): TGTGCCAGCACCTCCCCCCCCCGGCCTGAGCAGTTCTTC. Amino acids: CASTSPPRPEQFF.

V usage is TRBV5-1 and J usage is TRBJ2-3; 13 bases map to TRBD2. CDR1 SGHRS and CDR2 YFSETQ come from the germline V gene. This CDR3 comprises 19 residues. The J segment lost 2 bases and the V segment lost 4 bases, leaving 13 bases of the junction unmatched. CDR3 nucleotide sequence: TGCGCCAGCAGCGGAGGGACTAGCGGGACGGTTTGGTACACAGATACGCAGTATTTT. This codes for CASSGGTSGTVWYTDTQYF.

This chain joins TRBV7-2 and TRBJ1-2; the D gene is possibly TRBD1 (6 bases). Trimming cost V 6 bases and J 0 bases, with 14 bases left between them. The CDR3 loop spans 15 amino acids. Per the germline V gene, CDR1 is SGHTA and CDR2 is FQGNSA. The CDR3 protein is CASSSDRPANYGYTF. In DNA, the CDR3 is TGTGCCAGCAGTTCCGACAGGCCAGCTAACTATGGCTACACCTTC.

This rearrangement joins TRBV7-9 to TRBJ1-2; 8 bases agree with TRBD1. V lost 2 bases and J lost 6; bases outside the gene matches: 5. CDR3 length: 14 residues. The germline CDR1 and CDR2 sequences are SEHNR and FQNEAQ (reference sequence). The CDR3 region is CASSLPGQADGYTF. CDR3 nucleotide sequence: TGTGCCAGCAGCTTACCGGGACAGGCAGATGGCTACACCTTC.

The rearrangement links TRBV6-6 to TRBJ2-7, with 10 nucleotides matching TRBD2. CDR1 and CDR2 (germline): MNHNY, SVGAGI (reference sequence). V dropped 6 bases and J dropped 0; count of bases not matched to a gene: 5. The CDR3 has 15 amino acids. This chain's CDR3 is CASSMTSGSSYEQYF. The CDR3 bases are TGTGCCAGCAGCATGACTAGCGGGTCCTCCTACGAGCAGTACTTC.

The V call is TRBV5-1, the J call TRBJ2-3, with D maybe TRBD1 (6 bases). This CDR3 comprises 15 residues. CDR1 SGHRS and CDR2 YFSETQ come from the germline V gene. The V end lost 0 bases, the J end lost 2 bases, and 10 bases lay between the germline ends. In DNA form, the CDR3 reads TGCGCCAGCAGCTTGGGGACAGCAGACACAGATACGCAGTATTTT. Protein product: CASSLGTADTDTQYF.

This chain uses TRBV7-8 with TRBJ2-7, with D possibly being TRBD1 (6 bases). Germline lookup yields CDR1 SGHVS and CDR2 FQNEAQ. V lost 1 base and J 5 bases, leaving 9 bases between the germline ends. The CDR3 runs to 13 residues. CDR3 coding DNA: TGTGCCAGCAGCTTAGGCAGGGGCGACGAGCAGTACTTC. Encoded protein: CASSLGRGDEQYF.

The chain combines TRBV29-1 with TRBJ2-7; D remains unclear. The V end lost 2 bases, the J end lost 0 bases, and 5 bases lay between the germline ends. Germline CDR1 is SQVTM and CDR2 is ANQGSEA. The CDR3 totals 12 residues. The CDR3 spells CSVETDSYEQYF. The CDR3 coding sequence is TGCAGCGTTGAAACAGACTCCTACGAGCAGTACTTC.

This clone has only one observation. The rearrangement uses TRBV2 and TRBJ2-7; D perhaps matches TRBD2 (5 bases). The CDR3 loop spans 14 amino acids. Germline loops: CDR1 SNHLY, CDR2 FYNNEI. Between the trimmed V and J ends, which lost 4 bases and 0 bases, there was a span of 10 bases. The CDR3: CASSGAGSSYEQYF. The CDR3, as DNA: TGTGCCAGCAGTGGGGCTGGGAGCTCCTACGAGCAGTACTTC.

The CDR3 bases are TGTGCCAGCAGCTTACCAGGGACAGATACGCAGTATTTT. Translated: CASSLPGTDTQYF. V usage is TRBV7-2 and J usage is TRBJ2-3; D may be TRBD1 (5 bases). The CDR3 extends over 13 amino acids. Germline CDR1 is SGHTA and CDR2 is FQGNSA. V shed 2 bases and J shed 3 bases, with 6 bases lying between them.

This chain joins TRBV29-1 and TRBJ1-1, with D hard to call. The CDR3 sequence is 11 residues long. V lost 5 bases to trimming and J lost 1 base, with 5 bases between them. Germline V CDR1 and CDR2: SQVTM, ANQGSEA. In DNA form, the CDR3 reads TGCAGCGTTTATGAGAACACTGAAGCTTTCTTT. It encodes CSVYENTEAFF.

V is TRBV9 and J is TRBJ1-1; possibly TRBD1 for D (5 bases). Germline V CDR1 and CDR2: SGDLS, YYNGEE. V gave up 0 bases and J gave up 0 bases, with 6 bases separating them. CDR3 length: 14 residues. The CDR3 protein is CASSVGQMNTEAFF. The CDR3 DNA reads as TGTGCCAGCAGCGTAGGACAGATGAACACTGAAGCTTTCTTT.

The CDR3 reads CASSPEGHSSYEQYF. For the CDR3, the DNA is TGCGCCAGCAGCCCCGAGGGACACAGCTCCTACGAGCAGTACTTC. The chain links TRBV5-1 to TRBJ2-7; a weak D match, TRBD1 (6 bases). This CDR3 is built from 15 residues. In germline, CDR1 is SGHRS, CDR2 YFSETQ. V lost 4 bases and J lost 0, with 14 bases in between.

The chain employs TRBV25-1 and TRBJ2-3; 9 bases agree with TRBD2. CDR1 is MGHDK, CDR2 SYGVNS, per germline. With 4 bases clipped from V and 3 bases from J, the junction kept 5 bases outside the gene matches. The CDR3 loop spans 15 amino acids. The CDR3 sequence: CASSGIAGETDTQYF. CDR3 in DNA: TGTGCCAGCAGTGGGATAGCGGGAGAGACAGATACGCAGTATTTT.